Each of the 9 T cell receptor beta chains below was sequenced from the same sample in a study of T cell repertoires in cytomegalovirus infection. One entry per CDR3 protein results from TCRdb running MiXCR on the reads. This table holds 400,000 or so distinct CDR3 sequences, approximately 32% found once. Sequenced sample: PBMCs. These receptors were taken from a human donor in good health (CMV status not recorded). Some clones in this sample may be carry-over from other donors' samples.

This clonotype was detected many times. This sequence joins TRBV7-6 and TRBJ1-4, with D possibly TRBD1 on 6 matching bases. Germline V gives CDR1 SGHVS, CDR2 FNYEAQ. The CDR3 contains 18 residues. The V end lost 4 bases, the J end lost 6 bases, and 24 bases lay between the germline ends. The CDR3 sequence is CASSSLPGTRTLDEKLFF. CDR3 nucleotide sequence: TGTGCCAGCAGCTCCCTACCCGGGACAAGGACTTTAGATGAAAAACTGTTTTTT.

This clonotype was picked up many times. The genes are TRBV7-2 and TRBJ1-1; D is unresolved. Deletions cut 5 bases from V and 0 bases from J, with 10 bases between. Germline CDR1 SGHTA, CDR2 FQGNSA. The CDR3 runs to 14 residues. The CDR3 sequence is CASSPNQVNTEAFF. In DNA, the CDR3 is TGTGCCAGCAGCCCTAACCAGGTGAACACTGAAGCTTTCTTT.

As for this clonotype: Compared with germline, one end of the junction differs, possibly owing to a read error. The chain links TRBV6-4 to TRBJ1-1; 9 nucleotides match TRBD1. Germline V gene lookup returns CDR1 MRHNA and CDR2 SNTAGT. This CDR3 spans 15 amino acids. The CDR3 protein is CARSEATGGNTEAFF. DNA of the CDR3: TGTGCCAGAAGTGAAGCGACAGGGGGGAACACTGAAGCTTTCTTT.

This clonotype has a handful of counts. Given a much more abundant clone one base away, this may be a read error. CDR3 sequence: CASSLDGAGSEQYF. The CDR3 region has the DNA TGTGCCAGCAGCTTAGATGGTGCGGGCTCCGAGCAGTACTTC. The genes are TRBV7-2 and TRBJ2-7; D perhaps matches TRBD2 (5 bases). This CDR3 contains 14 residues. The V end lost 1 base, the J end lost 6 bases, and 13 bases lay between the germline ends. Germline lookup yields CDR1 SGHTA and CDR2 FQGNSA.

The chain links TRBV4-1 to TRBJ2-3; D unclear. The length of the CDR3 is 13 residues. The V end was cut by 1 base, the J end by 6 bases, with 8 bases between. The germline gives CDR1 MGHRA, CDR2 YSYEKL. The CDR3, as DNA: TGCGCCAGCAGCCAAGGGTATCTCGATACGCAGTATTTT. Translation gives CASSQGYLDTQYF.

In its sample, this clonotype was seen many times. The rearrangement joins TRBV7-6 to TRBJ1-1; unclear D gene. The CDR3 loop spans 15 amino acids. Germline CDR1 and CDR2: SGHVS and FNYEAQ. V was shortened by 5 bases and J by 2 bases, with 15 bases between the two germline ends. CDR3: CASSLDRSLNTEAFF. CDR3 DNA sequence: TGTGCCAGCAGCCTGGACCGTTCGCTTAACACTGAAGCTTTCTTT.

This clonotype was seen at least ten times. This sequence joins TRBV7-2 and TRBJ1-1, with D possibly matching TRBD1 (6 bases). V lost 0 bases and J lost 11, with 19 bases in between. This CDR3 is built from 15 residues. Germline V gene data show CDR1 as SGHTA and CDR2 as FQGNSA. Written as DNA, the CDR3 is TGTGCCAGCAGCTTAGCGCCCGGGGGCGGAGGTGAGGCTTTCTTT. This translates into CASSLAPGGGGEAFF.

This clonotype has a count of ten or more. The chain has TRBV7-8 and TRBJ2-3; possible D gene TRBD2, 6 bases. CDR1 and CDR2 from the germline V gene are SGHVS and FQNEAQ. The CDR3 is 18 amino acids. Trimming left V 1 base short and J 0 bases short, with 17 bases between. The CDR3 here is CASSLVFGGPLSTDTQYF. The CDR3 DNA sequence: TGTGCCAGCAGCTTAGTCTTCGGGGGACCGCTTAGCACAGATACGCAGTATTTT.

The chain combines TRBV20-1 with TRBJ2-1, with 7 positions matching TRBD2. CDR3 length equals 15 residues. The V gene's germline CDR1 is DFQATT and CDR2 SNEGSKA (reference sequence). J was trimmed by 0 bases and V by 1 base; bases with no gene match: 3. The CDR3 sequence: CSARVGGNSYNEQFF. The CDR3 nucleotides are TGCAGTGCTAGAGTCGGGGGGAACTCCTACAATGAGCAGTTCTTC.